This note documents a single T cell receptor (beta chain) sequence. This clonotype was recorded many times. Its antigen has not been determined. There are no base qualities to consult, and no much larger clone falls within one base. Genomic DNA served as template for TCR beta VDJ combination and CDR3 sequence profiling. TCR repertoire sequencing was run on an Illumina HiSeq 2000. In the paper's pipeline: TRBV/TRBJ rearrangement plots, CDR3 size and DJ length profiles, and Simpson's diversity index were used to assess repertoires. The most abundant DNA sequence in the deep sequencing data was taken as the immunodominant clone. CDR3 amino acid sequences were checked for sharing between subjects and were compared against published repertoires and the VDJdb database. TCRdb itself trimmed the public reads at Q25 with fastp, ran MiXCR and retained productive beta chains. One record per CDR3 amino acid sequence lists the most common genes and DNA. Here the V and J calls rest on TCRdb's processing, not on the authors' analysis. The sample table shows about 200,000 distinct CDR3 sequences, and roughly 35% are seen once. The ten largest clonotypes hold 1% to 1.3% of the sample.

Ends trimmed: V by 0 bases, J by 6 bases; bases unmatched to a gene: 5. There are 14 amino acids in the CDR3, from cysteine to phenylalanine inclusive. Here the CDR3 DNA is all that survives: 42 bases in frame from base 1. The CDR1 and CDR2 encoded by the germline V gene (reference sequence) are LNHNV and YYDKDF. The sample belongs to a study of CD8+CD57+ T cells in acquired aplastic anemia (dated by TCRdb to about 2018). About the investigation overall: On average, sorted CD4+ and CD8+ cells yielded around 3.5 ug of extracted DNA, with a range of 0.2 to 27.4 ug. An average of roughly 9.8 million reads for CD4+ cells and approximately 11 million reads for CD8+ cells was obtained from healthy donor samples. Points the paper makes about the study in general: Patients and healthy controls showed no significant difference in CD8+ Simpson's diversity (P=0.060). Although under 35 CD8+ CDR3 sequences were shared by patients and controls, these sequences appeared highly expressed in patients and within the immunodominant clones of patients.

In this study, sorted CD4+ and CD8+ T cells from the blood of healthy subjects and of severe aplastic anemia patients had their TCR repertoires deep-sequenced. Ficoll-Paque density gradient centrifugation was used to isolate peripheral blood mononuclear cells. Before DNA extraction, CD4+ and CD8+ T cells were sorted with FACS or magnetic beads. The TCR was taken from a human donor in good health, serving as a control. The chain couples TRBV15 to TRBJ2-7, and 7 junction bases match TRBD1. Sequenced: sorted CD4+, CD8+, or CD8+CD57+ T cells (not recorded which) from PBMCs. The DNA sequence is as follows: TGTGCCACCAGCAGAGATCGGACAGGCAGCGAGCAGTACTTC. Its protein product is CATSRDRTGSEQYF.